The T cell receptor (beta chain) described here comes from a study of human T cells and chemical hapten exposure. The library labeled individual cDNA molecules by adding unique molecular identifiers to them. TCRdb passed the RACE reads through MiXCR, listing each CDR3 protein once. The data show under 40,000 distinct CDR3 sequences, about 6.3% seen once. Germline loops: CDR1 SEHNR, CDR2 FQNEAQ (reference sequence). This CDR3 is built from 15 residues. Trimming took 4 bases from V and 4 from J, leaving 13 bases between them. Time point: patch test 1, 2 weeks after DPC sensitization. Specified treatment: therapeutic diphenylcyclopropenone sensitization with weekly scalp DPC. Total RNA came from unfractionated whole blood. This clonotype was picked up a small number of times.

This TCR came from a woman aged 25 to 39 with alopecia areata. Some clones in this sample may be carry-over from other donors' samples. The source was whole blood, collected in connection with sensitization to the hapten diphenylcyclopropenone (DPC). The chain carries TRBV7-9 and TRBJ2-2; D is ambiguous. The DNA for the CDR3 is TGTGCCAGCAGCTCCCTCCCACATTCCACCGGGGAGCTGTTTTTT. This codes for CASSSLPHSTGELFF.